This entry is about one TCR beta chain. Its antigen is undetermined. The data originate from a study of cytotoxic CD8 clonotypes in ibrutinib-treated CLL. Study information: When averaged across all of the samples, the counts came to 255,043 productive templates and 86,000 or so productive rearrangements.

The intended depth for sequencing was 1 in 200,000 to 1 in 1 million T cells. Here immunoSEQ multiplex PCR was the method, and the copy in TCRdb shows in-frame clones only, minus some. The sample has tens of thousands of clones; approximately 67% are singletons. Study-wide results and limits: Against age-matched healthy donors, baseline clonality ran higher and tracked circulating CD8+ T-cell counts.

The ends were cut back, 6 bases at V and 6 bases at J, with 15 bases in the middle. Germline loops: CDR1 MNHEY, CDR2 SVGAGI. The CDR3 is 13 amino acids. This TCR derives from a human donor with chronic lymphocytic leukemia. The rearrangement joins TRBV6-5 to TRBJ2-7; D is unclear. Sequences were derived from PBMCs, sampled at disease progression, from a patient treated with ibrutinib. CDR3 residues: CASSYGPMAEQYF. The CDR3 DNA sequence: TGTGCCAGCAGCTACGGGCCCATGGCCGAGCAGTACTTC.